Listed below are T cell receptor beta chains from one sample, sequenced in a study of tumor T cells in aggressive B-cell lymphoma. The assay was immunoSEQ multiplex PCR, and TCRdb's table has in-frame clones only and misses some. This table has about 5,100 clones, over 90% appearing once. Material for sequencing was tumor tissue. All receptors derive from an adult with diffuse large B cell lymphoma. Each CDR3 is given with its conserved first and last residue. The order of the fields is D gene, J gene, clone size, V gene, CDR3 protein, CDR3 DNA. The D gene is left open where the match is weak. Size is omitted from some rows. Given values are once, few, many or a class for expanded clones.

d_gene: -
j_gene: TRBJ1-2
abundance: -
v_gene: TRBV27
CDR3aa: CASSSTVNYGYIF
CDR3nt: TGTGCCAGCAGTTCGACAGTTAACTATGGCTACATCTTC

d_gene: TRBD2
j_gene: TRBJ2-7
abundance: -
v_gene: TRBV9
CDR3aa: CASSVDPSGNYEQYF
CDR3nt: TGTGCCAGCAGCGTAGACCCTAGCGGGAACTACGAGCAGTACTTC

d_gene: -
j_gene: TRBJ2-3
abundance: -
v_gene: TRBV10-3
CDR3aa: CAISGDSFSQYF
CDR3nt: TGTGCCATCAGTGGGGACTCCTTTTCGCAGTATTTT

d_gene: TRBD2
j_gene: TRBJ2-1
abundance: -
v_gene: TRBV16
CDR3aa: CASSQSGGASAPYNEQFF
CDR3nt: TGTGCCAGCAGCCAATCCGGGGGGGCTAGCGCCCCTTACAATGAGCAGTTCTTC

d_gene: -
j_gene: TRBJ2-1
abundance: -
v_gene: TRBV4-3
CDR3aa: CASSHAGRGEQFF
CDR3nt: TGCGCCAGCAGCCACGCCGGCCGGGGTGAGCAGTTCTTC

d_gene: TRBD2
j_gene: TRBJ2-5
abundance: -
v_gene: TRBV4-2
CDR3aa: CASSQVPAGGTQETQYF
CDR3nt: TGTGCCAGCAGCCAAGTCCCAGCGGGAGGTACTCAAGAGACCCAGTACTTC

d_gene: -
j_gene: TRBJ2-7
abundance: -
v_gene: TRBV20-1
CDR3aa: CSARGSYEQYF
CDR3nt: TGCAGTGCCCGGGGCTCCTACGAGCAGTACTTC

d_gene: -
j_gene: TRBJ2-7
abundance: -
v_gene: TRBV28
CDR3aa: CASSVHALGTYEQYF
CDR3nt: TGTGCCAGCAGTGTCCACGCGCTAGGTACCTACGAGCAGTACTTC

d_gene: TRBD1
j_gene: TRBJ2-7
abundance: -
v_gene: TRBV19
CDR3aa: CARHRDSSYEQYF
CDR3nt: TGTGCCAGGCACAGGGACAGCTCCTACGAGCAGTACTTC

d_gene: TRBD2
j_gene: TRBJ2-3
abundance: -
v_gene: TRBV4-1
CDR3aa: CASSREKSGGFADTQYF
CDR3nt: TGCGCCAGCAGCCGAGAGAAGAGCGGGGGTTTCGCAGATACGCAGTATTTT

d_gene: TRBD2
j_gene: TRBJ2-3
abundance: once
v_gene: TRBV4-3
CDR3aa: CASSQQTSGEVDTQYF
CDR3nt: TGCGCCAGCAGCCAACAGACTAGCGGGGAGGTAGATACGCAGTATTTT

d_gene: TRBD1
j_gene: TRBJ1-2
abundance: -
v_gene: TRBV25-1
CDR3aa: CASSLGQGDYGYTF
CDR3nt: TGTGCCAGCAGTTTGGGACAGGGGGACTATGGCTACACCTTC

d_gene: -
j_gene: TRBJ1-5
abundance: once
v_gene: TRBV27
CDR3aa: CASSLSSSSGREGQPQHF
CDR3nt: TGTGCCAGCAGTTTATCGTCGTCCTCGGGCAGGGAGGGTCAGCCCCAGCATTTT

d_gene: -
j_gene: TRBJ2-7
abundance: -
v_gene: TRBV6-1
CDR3aa: CASSEIQENYEQYF
CDR3nt: TGTGCCAGCAGTGAAATACAGGAAAACTACGAGCAGTACTTC

d_gene: -
j_gene: TRBJ2-2
abundance: -
v_gene: TRBV11-1
CDR3aa: CASIGQSLTNTGELFF
CDR3nt: TGTGCCAGCATCGGACAGTCACTAACGAACACCGGGGAGCTGTTTTTT

d_gene: -
j_gene: TRBJ2-1
abundance: -
v_gene: TRBV27
CDR3aa: CASSLMATLNGNEQFF
CDR3nt: TGTGCCAGCAGTTTAATGGCGACACTTAACGGCAATGAGCAGTTCTTC

d_gene: -
j_gene: TRBJ1-1
abundance: -
v_gene: TRBV20-1
CDR3aa: CSANRNTEAFF
CDR3nt: TGCAGTGCTAACAGGAACACTGAAGCTTTCTTT

d_gene: -
j_gene: TRBJ2-7
abundance: -
v_gene: TRBV4-3
CDR3aa: CASSQDPGGPHPYEQYF
CDR3nt: TGCGCCAGCAGCCAAGACCCTGGAGGGCCACACCCCTACGAGCAGTACTTC

d_gene: -
j_gene: TRBJ1-4
abundance: once
v_gene: TRBV11-2
CDR3aa: CASSFLPLPGSGTNEKLFF
CDR3nt: TGTGCCAGCAGCTTCCTTCCCCTCCCGGGCAGCGGCACTAATGAAAAACTGTTTTTT

d_gene: TRBD1
j_gene: TRBJ1-4
abundance: -
v_gene: TRBV5-1
CDR3aa: CASSWGDRENEKLFF
CDR3nt: TGCGCCAGCAGCTGGGGGGACAGGGAGAATGAAAAACTGTTTTTT

d_gene: TRBD1
j_gene: TRBJ2-7
abundance: -
v_gene: TRBV5-6
CDR3aa: CASSLAIGQDFYEQYF
CDR3nt: TGTGCCAGCAGCTTAGCGATAGGACAGGATTTTTACGAGCAGTACTTC

d_gene: -
j_gene: TRBJ2-3
abundance: -
v_gene: TRBV9
CDR3aa: CASSEPPGDTQYF
CDR3nt: TGTGCCAGCAGCGAACCACCAGGAGATACGCAGTATTTT

d_gene: TRBD1
j_gene: TRBJ1-5
abundance: once
v_gene: TRBV2
CDR3aa: CASRTGGGNQPQHF
CDR3nt: TGTGCCAGCAGGACAGGGGGCGGCAATCAGCCCCAGCATTTT

d_gene: -
j_gene: TRBJ1-3
abundance: -
v_gene: TRBV29-1
CDR3aa: CSVESNTIYF
CDR3nt: TGCAGCGTTGAATCTAACACCATATATTTT

d_gene: TRBD1
j_gene: TRBJ2-7
abundance: -
v_gene: TRBV4-2
CDR3aa: CASRGGWDRGPHEQYF
CDR3nt: TGTGCCAGCAGGGGAGGATGGGACAGGGGGCCCCACGAGCAGTACTTC

d_gene: TRBD1
j_gene: TRBJ1-2
abundance: -
v_gene: TRBV7-8
CDR3aa: CASSTYRGRAYGYTF
CDR3nt: TGTGCCAGCAGCACCTACAGGGGGCGAGCCTATGGCTACACCTTC

d_gene: TRBD2
j_gene: TRBJ2-1
abundance: -
v_gene: TRBV2
CDR3aa: CASIGERESGNNEQFF
CDR3nt: TGTGCCAGCATAGGGGAGCGGGAGAGCGGGAACAATGAGCAGTTCTTC

d_gene: -
j_gene: TRBJ1-1
abundance: -
v_gene: TRBV19
CDR3aa: CASSAQGNIRAFF
CDR3nt: TGTGCCAGTAGTGCCCAGGGTAACATTAGGGCTTTCTTT

d_gene: -
j_gene: TRBJ2-7
abundance: -
v_gene: TRBV28
CDR3aa: CASSFSGGNYEQYF
CDR3nt: TGTGCCAGCAGTTTTTCCGGGGGTAACTACGAGCAGTACTTC

d_gene: TRBD1
j_gene: TRBJ1-1
abundance: -
v_gene: TRBV18
CDR3aa: CASSPRTGEGTEAFF
CDR3nt: TGTGCCAGCTCACCGCGGACAGGGGAGGGGACTGAAGCTTTCTTT

d_gene: -
j_gene: TRBJ2-7
abundance: -
v_gene: TRBV4-3
CDR3aa: CASSQGQAAYEQYF
CDR3nt: TGCGCCAGCAGCCAAGGTCAAGCTGCCTACGAGCAGTACTTC

d_gene: -
j_gene: TRBJ2-3
abundance: -
v_gene: TRBV7-9
CDR3aa: CASSPYTDTQYF
CDR3nt: TGTGCCAGCAGCCCTTACACAGATACGCAGTATTTT

d_gene: -
j_gene: TRBJ2-1
abundance: -
v_gene: TRBV9
CDR3aa: CASSESPLAAIYNEQFF
CDR3nt: TGTGCCAGCAGCGAATCCCCACTAGCAGCGATCTACAATGAGCAGTTCTTC

d_gene: -
j_gene: TRBJ1-2
abundance: -
v_gene: TRBV14
CDR3aa: CASSPMTGIYGYTF
CDR3nt: TGTGCCAGCAGCCCGATGACAGGAATCTATGGCTACACCTTC

d_gene: TRBD1
j_gene: TRBJ1-5
abundance: -
v_gene: TRBV18
CDR3aa: CASSPTGVSDQPQHF
CDR3nt: TGTGCCAGCTCACCAACAGGGGTTTCGGATCAGCCCCAGCATTTT

d_gene: TRBD1
j_gene: TRBJ2-7
abundance: -
v_gene: TRBV6-5
CDR3aa: CASSYWTGAYEQYF
CDR3nt: TGTGCCAGCAGTTACTGGACAGGGGCCTACGAGCAGTACTTC

d_gene: -
j_gene: TRBJ2-4
abundance: -
v_gene: TRBV7-9
CDR3aa: CASRDTQNIQYF
CDR3nt: TGTGCCAGCAGGGACACTCAAAACATTCAGTACTTC

d_gene: -
j_gene: TRBJ2-7
abundance: -
v_gene: TRBV5-4
CDR3aa: CASSFQNSYEQYF
CDR3nt: TGTGCCAGCAGCTTTCAGAACTCCTACGAGCAGTACTTC

d_gene: -
j_gene: TRBJ1-2
abundance: -
v_gene: TRBV28
CDR3aa: CAMRDTTGYGYTF
CDR3nt: TGTGCGATGAGGGACACCACGGGCTATGGCTACACCTTC

d_gene: -
j_gene: TRBJ2-5
abundance: -
v_gene: TRBV9
CDR3aa: CASSVGGGPQETQYF
CDR3nt: TGTGCCAGCAGCGTAGGTGGAGGGCCCCAAGAGACCCAGTACTTC

d_gene: -
j_gene: TRBJ2-7
abundance: -
v_gene: TRBV4-3
CDR3aa: CASSQDPDTPGSYEQYF
CDR3nt: TGCGCCAGCAGCCAAGATCCCGACACCCCCGGCTCCTACGAGCAGTACTTC

d_gene: TRBD1
j_gene: TRBJ2-1
abundance: -
v_gene: TRBV6-5
CDR3aa: CASSYSRDRGYHEQFF
CDR3nt: TGTGCCAGCAGTTACTCAAGGGACAGGGGTTACCATGAGCAGTTCTTC

d_gene: TRBD1
j_gene: TRBJ1-1
abundance: -
v_gene: TRBV6-5
CDR3aa: CASSFGTGMNTEAFF
CDR3nt: TGTGCCAGCAGTTTCGGGACAGGGATGAACACTGAAGCTTTCTTT

d_gene: TRBD1
j_gene: TRBJ2-7
abundance: -
v_gene: TRBV13
CDR3aa: CASSSVRDRGNYEQYF
CDR3nt: TGTGCCAGCAGCTCCGTGAGGGACAGGGGCAACTACGAGCAGTACTTC

d_gene: -
j_gene: TRBJ1-2
abundance: -
v_gene: TRBV12-5
CDR3aa: CASGLVPAGVEYGYTF
CDR3nt: TGTGCTAGTGGTCTGGTCCCCGCCGGGGTCGAATATGGCTACACCTTC

d_gene: TRBD1
j_gene: TRBJ2-7
abundance: -
v_gene: TRBV27
CDR3aa: CASGRDRGYEQYF
CDR3nt: TGTGCCAGCGGCCGGGACAGGGGTTACGAGCAGTACTTC

d_gene: TRBD2
j_gene: TRBJ2-1
abundance: -
v_gene: TRBV2
CDR3aa: CASSPGGRGLNEQFF
CDR3nt: TGTGCCAGCAGTCCGGGCGGGAGGGGGTTAAATGAGCAGTTCTTC

d_gene: TRBD1
j_gene: TRBJ2-7
abundance: once
v_gene: TRBV4-3
CDR3aa: CASSQRTGSSYEQYF
CDR3nt: TGCGCCAGCAGCCAGCGGACAGGAAGCTCCTACGAGCAGTACTTC

d_gene: -
j_gene: TRBJ2-1
abundance: -
v_gene: TRBV16
CDR3aa: CASSQSHYPYNEQFF
CDR3nt: TGTGCCAGCAGCCAATCACATTACCCCTACAATGAGCAGTTCTTC

d_gene: TRBD1
j_gene: TRBJ1-2
abundance: -
v_gene: TRBV30
CDR3aa: CAWSVDRTGGPSNYGYTF
CDR3nt: TGTGCCTGGAGTGTCGACAGGACAGGCGGACCTTCTAACTATGGCTACACCTTC

d_gene: TRBD1
j_gene: TRBJ1-4
abundance: -
v_gene: TRBV7-9
CDR3aa: CASIPGRGQGKEKLFF
CDR3nt: TGTGCCAGCATCCCCGGTCGGGGACAGGGGAAAGAAAAACTGTTTTTT

d_gene: TRBD2
j_gene: TRBJ2-2
abundance: -
v_gene: TRBV4-3
CDR3aa: CASSQPGLAAGELFF
CDR3nt: TGCGCCAGCAGCCAACCGGGACTAGCGGCCGGGGAGCTGTTTTTT

d_gene: TRBD2
j_gene: TRBJ2-1
abundance: once
v_gene: TRBV18
CDR3aa: CASSDASGRDYNEQFF
CDR3nt: TGTGCCAGCTCAGATGCTAGCGGGAGAGACTACAATGAGCAGTTCTTC

d_gene: TRBD2
j_gene: TRBJ2-7
abundance: -
v_gene: TRBV6-6
CDR3aa: CATFKGSSGLPYEQYF
CDR3nt: TGTGCCACCTTCAAGGGGTCTAGCGGGCTCCCCTACGAGCAGTACTTC

d_gene: -
j_gene: TRBJ1-5
abundance: -
v_gene: TRBV6-4
CDR3aa: CASSVTGAGNQPQHF
CDR3nt: TGTGCCAGCAGTGTTACAGGTGCAGGCAATCAGCCCCAGCATTTT

d_gene: TRBD2
j_gene: TRBJ2-7
abundance: -
v_gene: TRBV7-2
CDR3aa: CASRYDTLAGGYEQYF
CDR3nt: TGTGCCAGCAGGTACGATACGCTAGCGGGAGGCTACGAGCAGTACTTC

d_gene: -
j_gene: TRBJ2-5
abundance: -
v_gene: TRBV29-1
CDR3aa: CSVQRGVYQETQYF
CDR3nt: TGCAGCGTTCAGCGCGGGGTATATCAAGAGACCCAGTACTTC

d_gene: -
j_gene: TRBJ2-1
abundance: once
v_gene: TRBV2
CDR3aa: CASSEDRESYNEQFF
CDR3nt: TGTGCCAGCAGTGAAGACAGGGAGTCCTACAATGAGCAGTTCTTC

d_gene: -
j_gene: TRBJ1-2
abundance: -
v_gene: TRBV7-2
CDR3aa: CASSESGSFYGYTF
CDR3nt: TGTGCCAGCAGTGAGTCCGGGTCGTTCTATGGCTACACCTTC

d_gene: TRBD1
j_gene: TRBJ1-2
abundance: -
v_gene: TRBV5-1
CDR3aa: CASRDTGTGNYGYTF
CDR3nt: TGCGCCAGCAGAGATACCGGGACAGGGAACTATGGCTACACCTTC